This TCR beta chain was retrieved from a study of tumor-infiltrating lymphocytes in primary liver carcinoma. The authors made TCR beta cDNA from around 500 ng total RNA with a constant-region primer. ARM-PCR, slightly modified, supplied the TCR beta libraries through three nested multiplex PCR rounds. Two initial PCR rounds of around 9 cycles each paired TRBV1-TRBV30 forward primers with a C-beta reverse primer. TCRdb passed the multiplex PCR reads through MiXCR, listing each CDR3 protein once. Of 90,000 to 110,000 distinct CDR3 sequences listed, around 83% were seen once; the top ten hold about a fifth. Study-wide findings and caveats: No more than about 8-24% of top clones could be seen in all five tumor regions. Blood trailed tumors significantly in top-250-clone fraction (p = 0.039). Compared with tumor region pairs, tumor-adjacent and tumor-blood pairs overlapped less.

RNA and DNA were co-extracted from about 19-30 mg of unsorted bulk tissue. All of the tumor samples contained over 75% viable tumor cells. Per the germline V gene, CDR1 is MNHEY and CDR2 is SVGAGI. The CDR3 is 14 amino acids. Points on this clonotype: What it binds is unknown.

Sequenced sample: liver tumor tissue from sampling region 3. Documented subset: tumor region T3, left-lateral pole. J is TRBJ2-7 and V is TRBV6-5; TRBD2 matches at 13 bases. The J call may be faulty, since TRBJ2-1 better matches the DNA end. The receptor was isolated from a man between 40 and 49 years old with primary liver carcinoma and hepatitis B virus infection. This CDR3 reads CASMRLAGGGKQFF. In DNA form, the CDR3 reads TGTGCCAGCATGAGACTAGCGGGAGGTGGCAAGCAGTTCTTC.